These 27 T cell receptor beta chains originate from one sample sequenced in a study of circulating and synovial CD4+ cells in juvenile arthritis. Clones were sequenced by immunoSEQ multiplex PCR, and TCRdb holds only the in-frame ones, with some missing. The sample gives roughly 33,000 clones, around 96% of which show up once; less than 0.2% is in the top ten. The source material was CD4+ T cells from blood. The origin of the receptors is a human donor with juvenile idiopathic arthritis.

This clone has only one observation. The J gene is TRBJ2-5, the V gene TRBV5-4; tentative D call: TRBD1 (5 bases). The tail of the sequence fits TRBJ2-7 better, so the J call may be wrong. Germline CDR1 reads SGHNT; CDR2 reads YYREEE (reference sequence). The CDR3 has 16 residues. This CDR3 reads CASSLDGAISSYEQYF. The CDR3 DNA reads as TGTGCCAGCAGCTTGGATGGGGCCATTAGCTCCTACGAGCAGTACTTC.

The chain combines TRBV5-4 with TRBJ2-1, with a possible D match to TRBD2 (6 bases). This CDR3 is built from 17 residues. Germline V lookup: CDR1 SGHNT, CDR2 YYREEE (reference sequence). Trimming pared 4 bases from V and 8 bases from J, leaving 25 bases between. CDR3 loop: CASSRRSAHGGNDEQFF. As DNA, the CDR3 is TGTGCCAGCAGCCGCCGTAGTGCCCACGGCGGGAACGATGAGCAGTTCTTC.

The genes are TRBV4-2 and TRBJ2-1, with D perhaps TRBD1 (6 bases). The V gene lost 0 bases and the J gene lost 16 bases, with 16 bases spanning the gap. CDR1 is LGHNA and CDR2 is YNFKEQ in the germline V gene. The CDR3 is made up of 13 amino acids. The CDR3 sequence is CASSQDRGTTQFF. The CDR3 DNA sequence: TGTGCCAGCAGCCAAGATCGTGGGACAACGCAATTCTTC.

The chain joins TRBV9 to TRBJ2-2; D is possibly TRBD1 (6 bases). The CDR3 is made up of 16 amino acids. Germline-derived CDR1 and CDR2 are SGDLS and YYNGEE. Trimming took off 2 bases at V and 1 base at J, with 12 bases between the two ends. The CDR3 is CASSVEGHLNTGELFF. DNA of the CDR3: TGTGCCAGCAGCGTCGAGGGACATCTGAACACCGGGGAGCTGTTTTTT. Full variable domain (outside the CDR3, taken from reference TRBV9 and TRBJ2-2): DSGVTQTPKHLITATGQRVTLRCSPRSGDLSVYWYQQSLDQGLQFLIQYYNGEERAKGNILERFSAQQFPDLHSELNLSSLELGDSALYFCASSVEGHLNTGELFFGEGSRLTVL.

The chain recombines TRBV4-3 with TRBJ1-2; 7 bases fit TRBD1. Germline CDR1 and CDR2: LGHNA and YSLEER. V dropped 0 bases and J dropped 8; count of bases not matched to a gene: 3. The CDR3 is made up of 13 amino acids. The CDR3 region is CASSQEQGHGYTF. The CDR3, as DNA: TGCGCCAGCAGCCAAGAACAGGGGCACGGCTACACCTTC.

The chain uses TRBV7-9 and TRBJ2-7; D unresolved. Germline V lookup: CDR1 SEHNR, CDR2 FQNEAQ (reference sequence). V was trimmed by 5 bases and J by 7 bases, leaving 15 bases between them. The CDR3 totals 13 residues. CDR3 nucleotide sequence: TGTGCCAGCAGCAATGAGAGGTTCGTGGAGCAGTACTTC. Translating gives CASSNERFVEQYF.

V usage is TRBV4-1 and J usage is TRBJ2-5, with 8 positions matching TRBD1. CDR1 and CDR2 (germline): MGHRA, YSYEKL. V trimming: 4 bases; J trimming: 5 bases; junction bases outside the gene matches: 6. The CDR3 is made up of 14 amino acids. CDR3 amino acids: CASSRTRGPETQYF. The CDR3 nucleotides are TGCGCCAGCAGCCGTACCAGGGGGCCGGAGACCCAGTACTTC.

CDR3 coding DNA: TGTGCCAGCAGTTTTCGACAGGCTCAAGCCAAAAACATTCAGTACTTC. This codes for CASSFRQAQAKNIQYF. The chain carries TRBV28 and TRBJ2-4; D might be TRBD1 (6 bases). Germline CDR1 and CDR2: MDHEN and SYDVKM. The CDR3 is made up of 16 amino acids. V was shortened by 3 bases and J by 0 bases, with 12 bases between the two germline ends.

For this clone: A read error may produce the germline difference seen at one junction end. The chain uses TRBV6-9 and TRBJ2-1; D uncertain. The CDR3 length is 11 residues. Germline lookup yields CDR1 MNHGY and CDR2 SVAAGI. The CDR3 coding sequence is TGTGCCAGCAGTTTTGGTAGAGGATGGATCTTC. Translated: CASSFGRGWIF.

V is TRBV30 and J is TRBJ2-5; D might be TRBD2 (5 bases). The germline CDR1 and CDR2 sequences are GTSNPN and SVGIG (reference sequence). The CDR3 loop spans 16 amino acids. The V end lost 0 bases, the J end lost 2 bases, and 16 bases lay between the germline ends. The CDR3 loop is CAWSVPWGELQETQYF. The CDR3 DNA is TGTGCCTGGAGTGTACCGTGGGGAGAACTTCAAGAGACCCAGTACTTC.

The DNA for the CDR3 is TGTGCCAGCAGCCACAGGGAGAACACTGAAGCTTTCTTT. Translated, it gives CASSHRENTEAFF. The rearrangement uses TRBV7-6 and TRBJ1-1, with D perhaps matching TRBD1 (6 bases). CDR1 and CDR2 from the germline V gene are SGHVS and FNYEAQ. Between the trimmed V and J ends, which lost 5 bases and 1 base, there was a span of 8 bases. The CDR3 totals 13 residues.

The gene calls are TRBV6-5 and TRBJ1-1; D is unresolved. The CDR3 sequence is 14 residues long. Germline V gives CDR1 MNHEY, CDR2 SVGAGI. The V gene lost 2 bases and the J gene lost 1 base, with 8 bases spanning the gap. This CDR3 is CASSYLGGNTEAFF. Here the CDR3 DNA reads TGTGCCAGCAGTTACCTCGGCGGGAACACTGAAGCTTTCTTT.

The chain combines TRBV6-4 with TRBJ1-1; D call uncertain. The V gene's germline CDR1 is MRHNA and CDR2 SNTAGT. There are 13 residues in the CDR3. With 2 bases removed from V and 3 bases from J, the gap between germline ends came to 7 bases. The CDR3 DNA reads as TGTGCCAGCAGTGACGAGGTTTACACTGAAGCTTTCTTT. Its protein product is CASSDEVYTEAFF.

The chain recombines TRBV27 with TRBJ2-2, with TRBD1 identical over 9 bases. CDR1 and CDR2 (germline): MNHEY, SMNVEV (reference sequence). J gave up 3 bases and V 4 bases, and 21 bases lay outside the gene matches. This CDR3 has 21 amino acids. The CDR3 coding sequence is TGTGCCAGCAGTTCTCAATACAGGGGGCCAAGGCTAGCGGAACACACCGGGGAGCTGTTTTTT. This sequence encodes CASSSQYRGPRLAEHTGELFF.

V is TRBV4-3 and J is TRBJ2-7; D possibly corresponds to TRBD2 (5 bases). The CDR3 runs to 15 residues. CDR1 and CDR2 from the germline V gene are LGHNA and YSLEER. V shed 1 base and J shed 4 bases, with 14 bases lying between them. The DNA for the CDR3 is TGCGCCAGCAGCCAAGGAGGACTCTTAGGATACGAGCAGTACTTC. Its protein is CASSQGGLLGYEQYF.

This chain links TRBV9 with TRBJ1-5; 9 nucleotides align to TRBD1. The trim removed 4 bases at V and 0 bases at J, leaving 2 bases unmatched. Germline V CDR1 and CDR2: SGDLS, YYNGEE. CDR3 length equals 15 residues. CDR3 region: CASSKGQGSNQPQHF. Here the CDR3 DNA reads TGTGCCAGCAGCAAGGGACAGGGTAGCAATCAGCCCCAGCATTTT.

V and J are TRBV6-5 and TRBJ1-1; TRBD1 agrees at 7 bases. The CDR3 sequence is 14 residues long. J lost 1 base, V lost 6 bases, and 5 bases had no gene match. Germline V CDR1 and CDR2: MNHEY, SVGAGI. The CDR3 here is CASRLGTANTEAFF. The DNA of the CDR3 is TGTGCCAGCAGACTCGGGACAGCGAACACTGAAGCTTTCTTT.

DNA for the CDR3: TGTGCCAGCAGCGCTGACAGAGAGGGAGGTTCACCCCTCCACTTT. Encoded protein: CASSADREGGSPLHF. The chain links TRBV2 to TRBJ1-6; possibly TRBD1 for D (5 bases). The V end lost 6 bases, the J end lost 9 bases, and 18 bases lay between the germline ends. The CDR3 runs 15 residues. CDR1 and CDR2 (germline): SNHLY, FYNNEI.

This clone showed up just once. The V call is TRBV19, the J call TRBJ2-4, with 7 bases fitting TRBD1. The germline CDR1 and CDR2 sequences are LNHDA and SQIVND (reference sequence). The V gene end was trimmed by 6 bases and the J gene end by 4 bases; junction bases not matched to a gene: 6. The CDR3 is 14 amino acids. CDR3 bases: TGTGCCAGTAGGAACAGGGGCGATAAAAACATTCAGTACTTC. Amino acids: CASRNRGDKNIQYF.

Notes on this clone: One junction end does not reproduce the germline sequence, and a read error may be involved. The CDR3 region has the DNA TGCGCCAACCGACTAGAAAAGCCCCTTTTC. This encodes CANRLEKPLF. The chain uses TRBV10-2 and TRBJ2-7, with D maybe TRBD2 (6 bases). The CDR3 has 10 amino acids. Germline V gene sequence: CDR1 WSHSY, CDR2 SAAADI.

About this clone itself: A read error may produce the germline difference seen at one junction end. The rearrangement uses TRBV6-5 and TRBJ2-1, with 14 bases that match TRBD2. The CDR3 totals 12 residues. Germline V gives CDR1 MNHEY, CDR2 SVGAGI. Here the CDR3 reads CASGTSGGFWLF. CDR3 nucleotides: TGTGCCAGCGGGACTAGCGGGGGATTTTGGCTCTTC.

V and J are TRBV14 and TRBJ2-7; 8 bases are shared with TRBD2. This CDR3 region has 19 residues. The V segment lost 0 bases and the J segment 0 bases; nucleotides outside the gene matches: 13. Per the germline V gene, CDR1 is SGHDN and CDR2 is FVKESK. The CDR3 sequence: CASSQDWDRLARSSYEQYF. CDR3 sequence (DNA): TGTGCCAGCAGCCAAGATTGGGACCGACTAGCGCGAAGCTCCTACGAGCAGTACTTC.

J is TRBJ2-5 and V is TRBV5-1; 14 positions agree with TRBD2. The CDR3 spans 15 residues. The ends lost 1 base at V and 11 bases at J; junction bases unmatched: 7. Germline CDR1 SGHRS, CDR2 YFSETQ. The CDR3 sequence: CASSLRGLAGDEQYF. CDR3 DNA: TGCGCCAGCAGCTTGAGGGGACTAGCGGGAGATGAGCAGTACTTC.

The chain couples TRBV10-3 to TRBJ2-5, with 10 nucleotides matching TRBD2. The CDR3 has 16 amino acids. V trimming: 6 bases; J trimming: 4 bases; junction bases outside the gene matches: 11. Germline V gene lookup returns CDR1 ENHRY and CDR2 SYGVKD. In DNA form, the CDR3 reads TGTGCCATCAGGGACCCATTACTAGCGGGACGAGAGACCCAGTACTTC. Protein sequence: CAIRDPLLAGRETQYF.

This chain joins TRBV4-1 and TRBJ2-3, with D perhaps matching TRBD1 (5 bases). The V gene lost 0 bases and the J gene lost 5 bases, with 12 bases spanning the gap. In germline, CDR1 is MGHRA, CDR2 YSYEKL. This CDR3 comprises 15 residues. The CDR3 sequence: CASSQEFRAEDTQYF. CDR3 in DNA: TGCGCCAGCAGCCAAGAGTTCAGGGCTGAAGATACGCAGTATTTT.

In DNA, the CDR3 is TGTGCCAGCAGTGAAGTACCGGGACTAACTGAAGCTTTCTTT. Translating it yields CASSEVPGLTEAFF. V gene TRBV6-1 combines with J gene TRBJ1-1; tentatively, D is TRBD1 (5 bases). The CDR3 loop spans 14 amino acids. Germline CDR1 MNHNS, CDR2 SASEGT. With 1 base removed from V and 5 bases from J, the gap between germline ends came to 11 bases.

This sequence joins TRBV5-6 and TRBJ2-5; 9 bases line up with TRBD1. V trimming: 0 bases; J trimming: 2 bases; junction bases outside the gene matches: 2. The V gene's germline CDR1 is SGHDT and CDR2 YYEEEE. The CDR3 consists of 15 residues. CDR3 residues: CASSLAGTGQETQYF. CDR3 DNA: TGTGCCAGCAGCTTGGCCGGGACAGGGCAAGAGACCCAGTACTTC.